Described below is a single T cell receptor (beta chain) sequence and its context. Its antigen is unidentified. The sample originates from a study of T cells in Graves' hyperthyroidism and ophthalmopathy. Study-wide results and caveats: Patients with ophthalmopathy were separated from those with stable hyperthyroidism by a 13 V-J model. The blood repertoire included most of the expanded thyroid clonotypes above 0.001.

CDR3 size: 14 residues. Germline V CDR1 and CDR2: MNHNS, SASEGT. The V and J ends lost 6 bases and 3 bases, in that order; junction bases with no gene match: 5. No progression to ophthalmopathy during 18 months of follow-up defined stable disease. Clinicians diagnosed patients from clinical symptoms, serum thyroxine and TRAb, thyroid ultrasound and orbital computed tomography. The investigators amplified TCR beta CDR3 regions from RNA transcripts. First-round RT-PCR with HTBI primers amplified the TCR CDR3 region. Each CDR3 protein gets one entry after TCRdb re-called the multiplex PCR reads with MiXCR. The sample holds some 440,000 distinct CDR3 sequences, around 14% seen once.

The TCR originated in a woman younger than 35 with Graves' hyperthyroidism. The chain combines TRBV6-1 with TRBJ2-5, with 9 nucleotides matching TRBD2. Sequenced material: blood. This chain's CDR3 is CASSRAGGKETQYF. CDR3 nucleotide sequence: TGTGCCAGCAGCCGAGCGGGGGGAAAAGAGACCCAGTACTTC.